These T cell receptor beta chains were read from a single sample in a study of T cell repertoires in cytomegalovirus infection. Antigen specificity for these receptors is unknown. MiXCR, run by TCRdb on the reads, gives a single entry per CDR3 protein. The sample lists about 890,000 distinct CDR3 sequences, roughly 30% seen once, with around 15% in the top ten. The sequencing used cultured CD8+ T cells from PBMCs, collected from culture after CMV antigen stimulation. All receptors come from a human donor in good health (CMV status not recorded). Some clones in this sample may be carry-over from other donors' samples. Both conserved end residues are part of each CDR3. A D gene is named only where the DNA matches it firmly.

D | V | CDR3
NA | TRBV2 | CASSPSRDPEYGYTF
NA | TRBV6-6 | CASSCYPDCSEQYF
NA | TRBV12-5 | CASGLVLRRGLERDTQYF
TRBD2 | TRBV7-8 | CASSSGLAGGKETQYF
TRBD1 | TRBV28 | CASSFWTGTNNEQFF
NA | TRBV9 | CASTDLTGELFF
NA | TRBV13 | CASSPEAGLTEAFF
TRBD2 | TRBV20-1 | CSSRGGEKTQYF
TRBD1 | TRBV5-1 | CASSEGQGVNQPQHF
NA | TRBV7-6 | CASSLSPSSTDTQYF
TRBD1 | TRBV2 | CASSSSYTGGTETQYF
NA | TRBV20-1 | CSARYRDGAYNEQFF
NA | TRBV6-1 | CASRAGISTNEKLFF
TRBD1 | TRBV15 | CATSSTRDRGRETQYF
NA | TRBV6-1 | CASHEQASSYNEQFF
TRBD1 | TRBV7-9 | CASSLVVQGDTEAFF
TRBD1 | TRBV6-1 | CATRPPGQGNQPQHF
NA | TRBV4-1 | CASSQVSAGRETQYF
TRBD1 | TRBV2 | CASSEGQVFTDTQYF
NA | TRBV7-8 | CASSLAGIYVDLNTEAFF
NA | TRBV12-3/TRBV12-4 | CASSFLGELFF
NA | TRBV7-9 | CASSVTVNSPLHF
NA | TRBV7-2 | CASSLVVGSYNEQFF
NA | TRBV12-3/TRBV12-4 | CASRTVLYGYTF
NA | TRBV28 | CASSLRGAPQPQHF
NA | TRBV2 | CASSEGRWGVQPQHF
NA | TRBV12-3/TRBV12-4 | CASSPKATGNSNQPQHF
TRBD2 | TRBV13 | CASSSGLAGGIPYF
NA | TRBV25-1 | CASSEMRDTQYF
TRBD2 | TRBV20-1 | CSARDIAGGLTGELFF
TRBD1 | TRBV25-1 | CASSEGEQGEHQPQHF
NA | TRBV27 | CASSKTDGMNTEAFF
NA | TRBV10-3 | CATKPDGYSYNEQFF
NA | TRBV19 | CASSIDTTGLAYNEQFF
NA | TRBV6-1 | CASSERVAAANTGELFF
NA | TRBV6-1 | CAILLGEVGNTIYF
NA | TRBV19 | CASTLEGGGNQPQHF
NA | TRBV12-3/TRBV12-4 | CASSLEGSSYNSPLHF
NA | TRBV14 | CASSETDLNTGELFF
NA | TRBV19 | CASSIDGGRGNEQFF
TRBD1 | TRBV9 | CASSGGTGRETQYF
NA | TRBV7-3 | CASSLDPGGGSEAFF
NA | TRBV19 | CASSKPYRDTGELFF
NA | TRBV9 | CASSEQGGAKNIQYF
TRBD2 | TRBV7-1 | CASSKLAGRETQYF
NA | TRBV25-1 | CASRRQLEAFF
NA | TRBV10-3 | CAITLDRSGEQYF
TRBD2 | TRBV6-1 | CASSLIAGGSPNNEQFF
NA | TRBV2 | CASSEATRRGPDTQYF
NA | TRBV7-2 | CASSLPRGAASYEQYF
NA | TRBV27 | CASSLSVQNNEQFF
TRBD1 | TRBV7-6 | CASTHDREGMNTEAFF
TRBD1 | TRBV7-2 | CASSLDAAGGAGYGYTF
TRBD1 | TRBV7-6 | CASSLPGGGNIEAFF
NA | TRBV7-6 | CASSFLIFSGANVLTF
TRBD1 | TRBV4-3 | CASSQDRRQGGLSTGELFF
NA | TRBV7-2 | CASSSVDVFTGELFF